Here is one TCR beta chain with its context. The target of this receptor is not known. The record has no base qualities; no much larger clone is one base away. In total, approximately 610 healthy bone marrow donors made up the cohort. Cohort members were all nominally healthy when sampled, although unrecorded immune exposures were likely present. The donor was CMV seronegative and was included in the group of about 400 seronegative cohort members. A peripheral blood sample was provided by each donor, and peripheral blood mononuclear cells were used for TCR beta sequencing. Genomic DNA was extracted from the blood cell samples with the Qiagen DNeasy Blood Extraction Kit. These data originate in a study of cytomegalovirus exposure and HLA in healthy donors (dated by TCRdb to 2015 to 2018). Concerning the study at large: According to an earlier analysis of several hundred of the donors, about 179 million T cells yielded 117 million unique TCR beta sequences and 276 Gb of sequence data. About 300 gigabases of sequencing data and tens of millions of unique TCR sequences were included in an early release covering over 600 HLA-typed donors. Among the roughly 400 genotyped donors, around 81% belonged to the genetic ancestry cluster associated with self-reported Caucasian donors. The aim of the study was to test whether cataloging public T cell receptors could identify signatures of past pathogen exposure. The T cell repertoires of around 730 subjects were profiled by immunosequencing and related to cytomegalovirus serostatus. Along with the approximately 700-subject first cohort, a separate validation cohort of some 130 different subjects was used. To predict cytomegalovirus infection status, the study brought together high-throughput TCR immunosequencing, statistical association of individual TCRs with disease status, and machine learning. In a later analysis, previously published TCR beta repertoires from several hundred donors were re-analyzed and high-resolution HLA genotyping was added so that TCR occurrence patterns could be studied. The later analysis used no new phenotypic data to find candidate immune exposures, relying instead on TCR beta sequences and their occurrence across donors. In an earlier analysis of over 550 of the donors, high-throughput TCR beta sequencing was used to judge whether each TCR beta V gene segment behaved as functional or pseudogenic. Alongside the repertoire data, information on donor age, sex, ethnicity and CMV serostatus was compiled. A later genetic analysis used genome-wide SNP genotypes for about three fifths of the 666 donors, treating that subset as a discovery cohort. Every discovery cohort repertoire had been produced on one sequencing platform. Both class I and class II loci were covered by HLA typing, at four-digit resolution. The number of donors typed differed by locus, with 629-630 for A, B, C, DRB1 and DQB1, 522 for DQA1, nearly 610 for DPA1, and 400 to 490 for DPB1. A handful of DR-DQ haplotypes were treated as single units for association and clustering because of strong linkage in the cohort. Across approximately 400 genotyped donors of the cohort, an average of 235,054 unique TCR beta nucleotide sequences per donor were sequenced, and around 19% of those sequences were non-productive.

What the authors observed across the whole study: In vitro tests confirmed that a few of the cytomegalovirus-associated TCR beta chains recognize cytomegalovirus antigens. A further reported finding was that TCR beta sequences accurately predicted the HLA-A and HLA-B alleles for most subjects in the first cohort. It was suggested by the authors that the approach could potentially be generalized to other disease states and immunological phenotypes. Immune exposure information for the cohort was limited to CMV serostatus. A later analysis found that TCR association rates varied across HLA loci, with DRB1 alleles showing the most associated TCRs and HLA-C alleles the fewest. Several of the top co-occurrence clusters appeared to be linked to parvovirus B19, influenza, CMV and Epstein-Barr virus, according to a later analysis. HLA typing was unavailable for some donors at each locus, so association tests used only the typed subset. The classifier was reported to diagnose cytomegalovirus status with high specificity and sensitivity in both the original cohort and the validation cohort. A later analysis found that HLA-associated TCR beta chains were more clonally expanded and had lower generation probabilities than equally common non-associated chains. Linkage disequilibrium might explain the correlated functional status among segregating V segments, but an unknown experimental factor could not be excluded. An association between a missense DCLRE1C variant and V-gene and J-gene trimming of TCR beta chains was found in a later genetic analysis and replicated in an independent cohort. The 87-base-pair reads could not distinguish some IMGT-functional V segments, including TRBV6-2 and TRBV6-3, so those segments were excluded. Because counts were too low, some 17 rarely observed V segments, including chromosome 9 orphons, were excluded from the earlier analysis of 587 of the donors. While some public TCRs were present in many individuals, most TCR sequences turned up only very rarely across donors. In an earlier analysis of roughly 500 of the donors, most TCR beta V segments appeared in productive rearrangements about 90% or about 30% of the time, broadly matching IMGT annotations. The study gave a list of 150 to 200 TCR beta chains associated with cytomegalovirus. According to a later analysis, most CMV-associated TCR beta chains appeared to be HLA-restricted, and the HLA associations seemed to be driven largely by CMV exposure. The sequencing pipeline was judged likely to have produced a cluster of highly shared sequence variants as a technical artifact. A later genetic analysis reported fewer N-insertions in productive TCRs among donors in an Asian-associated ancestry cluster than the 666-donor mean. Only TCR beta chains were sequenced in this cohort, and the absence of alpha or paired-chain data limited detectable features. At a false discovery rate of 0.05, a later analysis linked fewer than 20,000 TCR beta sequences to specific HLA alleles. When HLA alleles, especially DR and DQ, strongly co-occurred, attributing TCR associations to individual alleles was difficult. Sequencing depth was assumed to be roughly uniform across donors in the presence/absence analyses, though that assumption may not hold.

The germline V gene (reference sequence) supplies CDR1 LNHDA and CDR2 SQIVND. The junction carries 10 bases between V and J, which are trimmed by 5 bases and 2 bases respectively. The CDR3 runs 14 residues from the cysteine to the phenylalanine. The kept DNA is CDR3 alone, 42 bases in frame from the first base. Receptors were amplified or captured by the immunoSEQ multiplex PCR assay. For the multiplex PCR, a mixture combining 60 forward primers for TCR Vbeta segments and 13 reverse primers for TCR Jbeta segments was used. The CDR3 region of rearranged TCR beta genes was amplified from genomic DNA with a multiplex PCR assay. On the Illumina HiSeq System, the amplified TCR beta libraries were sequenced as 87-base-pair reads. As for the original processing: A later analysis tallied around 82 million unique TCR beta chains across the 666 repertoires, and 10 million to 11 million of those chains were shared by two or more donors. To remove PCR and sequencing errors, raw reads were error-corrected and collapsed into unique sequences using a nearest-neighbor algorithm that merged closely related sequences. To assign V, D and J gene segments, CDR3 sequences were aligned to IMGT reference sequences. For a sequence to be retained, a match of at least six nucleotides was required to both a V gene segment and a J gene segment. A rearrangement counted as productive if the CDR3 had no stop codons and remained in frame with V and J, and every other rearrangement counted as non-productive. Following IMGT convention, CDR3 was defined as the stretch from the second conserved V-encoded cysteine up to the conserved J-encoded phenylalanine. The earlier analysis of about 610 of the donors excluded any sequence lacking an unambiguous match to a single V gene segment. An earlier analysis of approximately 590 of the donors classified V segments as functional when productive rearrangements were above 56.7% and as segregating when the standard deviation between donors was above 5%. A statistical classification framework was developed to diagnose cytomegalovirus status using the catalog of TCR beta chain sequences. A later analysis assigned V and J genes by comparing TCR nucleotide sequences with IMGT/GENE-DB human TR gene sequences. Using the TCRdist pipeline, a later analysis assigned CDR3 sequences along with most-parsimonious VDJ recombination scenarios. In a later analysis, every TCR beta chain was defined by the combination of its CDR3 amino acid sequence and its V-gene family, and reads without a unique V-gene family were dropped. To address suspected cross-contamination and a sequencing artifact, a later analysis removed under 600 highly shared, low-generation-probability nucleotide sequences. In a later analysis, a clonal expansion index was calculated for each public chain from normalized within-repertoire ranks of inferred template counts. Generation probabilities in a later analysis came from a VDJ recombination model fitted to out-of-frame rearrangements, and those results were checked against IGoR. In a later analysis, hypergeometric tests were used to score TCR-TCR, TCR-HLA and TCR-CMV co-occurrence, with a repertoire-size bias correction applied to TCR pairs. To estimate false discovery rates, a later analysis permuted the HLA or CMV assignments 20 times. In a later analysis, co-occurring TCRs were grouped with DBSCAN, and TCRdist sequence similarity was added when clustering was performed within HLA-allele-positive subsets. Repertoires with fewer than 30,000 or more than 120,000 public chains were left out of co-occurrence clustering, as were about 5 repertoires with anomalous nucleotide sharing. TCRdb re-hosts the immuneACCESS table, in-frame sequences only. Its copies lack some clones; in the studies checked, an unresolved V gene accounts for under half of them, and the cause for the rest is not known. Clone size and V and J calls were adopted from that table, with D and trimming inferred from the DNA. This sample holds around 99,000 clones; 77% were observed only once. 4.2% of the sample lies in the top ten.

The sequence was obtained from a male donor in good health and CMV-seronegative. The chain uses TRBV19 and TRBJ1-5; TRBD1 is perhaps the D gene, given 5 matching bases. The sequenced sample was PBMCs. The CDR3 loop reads CASSAGTGNQPQHF. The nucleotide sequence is TGTGCCAGTAGTGCGGGGACTGGCAATCAGCCCCAGCATTTT.